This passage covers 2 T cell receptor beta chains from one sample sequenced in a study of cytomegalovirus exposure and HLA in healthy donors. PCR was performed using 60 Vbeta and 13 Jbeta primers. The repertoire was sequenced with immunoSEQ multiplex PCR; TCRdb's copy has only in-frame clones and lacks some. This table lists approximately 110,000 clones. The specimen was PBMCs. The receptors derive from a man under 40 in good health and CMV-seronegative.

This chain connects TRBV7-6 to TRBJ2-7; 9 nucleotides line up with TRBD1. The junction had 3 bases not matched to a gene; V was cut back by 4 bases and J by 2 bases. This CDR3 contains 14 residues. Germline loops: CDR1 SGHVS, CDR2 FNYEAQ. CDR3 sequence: CASSSWTGAYEQYF. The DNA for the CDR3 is TGTGCCAGCAGCTCCTGGACAGGGGCCTACGAGCAGTACTTC.

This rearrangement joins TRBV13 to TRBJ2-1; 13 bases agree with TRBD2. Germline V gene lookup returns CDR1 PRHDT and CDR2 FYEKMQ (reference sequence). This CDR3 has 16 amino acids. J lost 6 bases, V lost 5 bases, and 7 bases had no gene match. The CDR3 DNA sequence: TGTGCCAGCAGCCCCCTAACTAGCGGGGGGGCCAATGAGCAGTTCTTC. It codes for CASSPLTSGGANEQFF. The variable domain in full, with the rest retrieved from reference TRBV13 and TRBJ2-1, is AAGVIQSPRHLIKEKRETATLKCYPIPRHDTVYWYQQGPGQDPQFLISFYEKMQSDKGSIPDRFSAQQFSDYHSELNMSSLELGDSALYFCASSPLTSGGANEQFFGPGTRLTVL.